These 6 T cell receptor beta chains originate from one sample sequenced in a study of T-cell memory formation after mild COVID-19. TCRdb itself ran the 5' RACE reads through MiXCR, one entry per CDR3 protein. This table holds some 410,000 distinct CDR3 sequences, less than 25% found once. Sequenced material: PBMCs or a T cell subset sorted from them (not recorded which). These receptors were obtained from an adult woman who had mild COVID-19 (a few samples of this study predate the infection). Cell type and time point are not known.

This chain uses TRBV2 with TRBJ2-7, with 9 bases aligning to TRBD2. Trimming at V came to 5 bases and at J to 5 bases, leaving 7 bases not matched to a gene. CDR3 length equals 14 residues. Germline V lookup: CDR1 SNHLY, CDR2 FYNNEI. The DNA of the CDR3 is TGTGCCAGCAGTCCCAGCGGGAGGATCGACGAGCAGTACTTC. This translates into CASSPSGRIDEQYF.

V usage is TRBV2 and J usage is TRBJ2-7; no definite D call. V was trimmed by 2 bases and J by 0 bases, leaving 5 bases between them. Germline CDR1 and CDR2: SNHLY and FYNNEI. This CDR3 contains 13 residues. CDR3 bases: TGTGCCAGCAGTGAAAGTAGCTCCTACGAGCAGTACTTC. Translating it yields CASSESSSYEQYF.

CDR3: CASSFWTSGNTIYF. The CDR3, as DNA: TGCGCCAGCAGCTTTTGGACCTCTGGAAACACCATATATTTT. This chain links TRBV5-1 with TRBJ1-3; no clear D. The CDR3 contains 14 residues. V dropped 2 bases and J dropped 0 bases, with 6 bases sitting between them. CDR1 and CDR2 from the germline V gene are SGHRS and YFSETQ.

V is TRBV6-5 and J is TRBJ2-2; TRBD2 might be the D (5 bases). Trimming pared 8 bases from V and 3 bases from J, leaving 13 bases between. The CDR3 has 14 residues. Germline CDR1 MNHEY, CDR2 SVGAGI. DNA for the CDR3: TGTGCCAGCTCGGAGCTGAGGGACACCGGGGAGCTGTTTTTT. Amino acids: CASSELRDTGELFF.

The V and J genes are TRBV24-1 and TRBJ2-1; 9 nucleotides agree with TRBD2. Germline trimming cut 7 bases from V and 7 bases from J; bases unmatched to any gene: 7. CDR3 length: 14 amino acids. Germline CDR1 and CDR2: KGHDR and SFDVKD. The CDR3 sequence is CATSHRGRGNEQFF. CDR3 bases: TGTGCCACCAGCCATCGCGGGAGGGGGAATGAGCAGTTCTTC.

This clonotype was seen only a few times. The rearrangement joins TRBV7-9 to TRBJ2-1; a weak D match, TRBD2 (6 bases). CDR3 length equals 14 residues. CDR1 is SEHNR, CDR2 FQNEAQ, per germline (reference sequence). Trimming took 5 bases from V and 5 from J, leaving 13 bases between them. CDR3 sequence: CASSPGGTHNEQFF. Written as DNA, the CDR3 is TGTGCCAGCAGCCCAGGAGGGACCCACAATGAGCAGTTCTTC.